The T cell receptor (beta chain) described here comes from a study of Ad26.COV2.S vaccination and SARS-CoV-2 variants. As to treatment: 19 received Ad26.COV2.S at low or high dose, single or two shots; a few received placebo; per-sample allocation not given. Collection of samples fell on day 63 after the first vaccine or placebo injection. The assay was immunoSEQ multiplex PCR, and TCRdb's table has in-frame clones only and misses some. The sample yields 300,000 to 400,000 clones, about 88% seen once. The sample holds one count of this clone. The specimen comprised peripheral blood, sampled in a trial of Ad26.COV2.S vaccine versus placebo. The receptor comes from a person between 18 and 60 years old who received the Ad26.COV2.S COVID-19 vaccine or a placebo.

The CDR3 bases are TGTGCCAGCAGCTTAGGGAGGGGGGGCCGCGAAAAACTGTTTTTT. Translation gives CASSLGRGGREKLFF. The V gene is TRBV7-2, the J gene TRBJ1-4, with TRBD1 as a possible D gene (6 bases). CDR1 and CDR2 from the germline V gene are SGHTA and FQGNSA. CDR3 length: 15 amino acids. The V gene lost 1 base and the J gene lost 8 bases, with 14 bases spanning the gap.